This T cell receptor beta chain was identified in a study of technical replicates of blood from a handful of donors. Some clones are missing from TCRdb's copy, which holds only in-frame ones; the method was immunoSEQ multiplex PCR. Of around 79,000 clones listed, approximately 94% were seen once; the top ten hold roughly 0.26%. CDR1 is DFQATT, CDR2 SNEGSKA, per germline (reference sequence). Trimming took off 3 bases at V and 2 bases at J, with 4 bases between the two ends. CDR3 length: 11 residues. This chain joins TRBV20-1 and TRBJ1-2; no reliable D call. The material sequenced was T cells isolated from PBMCs. This TCR came from a human donor in good health. The CDR3 region has the DNA TGCAGTGCTAGCGAGAACTATGGCTACACCTTC. This translates into CSASENYGYTF.